A selection of T cell receptor beta chains follows, all from one sample in a study of early T cells in non-severe SARS-CoV-2 infection. TCRdb processed the 5' RACE reads anew with MiXCR; each CDR3 protein has one entry. The data contain 30,000 or so distinct CDR3 sequences, 5.2% of them singletons. Sequenced input: whole blood. The receptor set was obtained from an adult who was a healthcare worker with PCR-confirmed SARS-CoV-2 infection or an uninfected control (not recorded which). Each CDR3 is given with its conserved first and last residue. The D gene is left open where the match is weak. The listing skips clone size in some rows; elsewhere it reads once, few, many or a size class.

v_call	clone_size	j_call	d_call	cdr3_aa	cdr3_nt
TRBV6-2/TRBV6-3	many	TRBJ1-1	-	CASSYGLTTEAFF	TGTGCCAGCAGTTACGGGTTGACCACTGAAGCTTTCTTT
TRBV28	many	TRBJ2-7	-	CASSPRPSIPYEQYF	TGTGCCAGCAGTCCCCGGCCTAGCATTCCCTACGAGCAGTACTTC
TRBV5-1	many	TRBJ2-7	TRBD1	CASRNQLTGQGLVYF	TGCGCCAGCAGGAACCAATTGACGGGACAGGGTCTGGTATACTTC
TRBV3-1	many	TRBJ1-1	-	CASSPLLKNTEAFF	TGTGCCAGCAGCCCACTACTTAAGAACACTGAAGCTTTCTTT
TRBV5-1	-	TRBJ2-5	-	CASSLWEGKETQYF	TGCGCCAGCAGCTTATGGGAAGGGAAAGAGACCCAGTACTTC
TRBV7-9	many	TRBJ2-3	-	CASSKDKTRGTQYF	TGTGCCAGCAGCAAAGACAAGACCCGCGGTACGCAGTATTTT
TRBV28	few	TRBJ2-7	-	CASSTGGPDEQYF	TGTGCCAGCAGTACCGGGGGGCCCGACGAGCAGTACTTC
TRBV12-3/TRBV12-4	-	TRBJ2-7	-	CASSLRNEQYF	TGTGCCAGCAGTTTGAGGAACGAGCAGTACTTC
TRBV27	-	TRBJ2-7	TRBD2	CASSSKLAGTIVQYF	TGTGCCAGCAGTTCGAAACTAGCGGGGACGATTGTGCAGTACTTC
TRBV13	many	TRBJ2-7	-	CASSLSGLYRGYEQYF	TGTGCCAGCAGCTTGTCAGGCTTGTATCGAGGCTACGAGCAGTACTTC
TRBV2	many	TRBJ2-7	TRBD2	CASTLAGEQYF	TGTGCCAGCACCCTAGCGGGCGAGCAGTACTTC
TRBV10-3	many	TRBJ1-6	-	CAISDLVNSPLHF	TGTGCCATCAGTGATCTGGTGAATTCACCCCTCCACTTT
TRBV20-1	many	TRBJ1-5	-	CSAAAGGSNQPQHF	TGCAGTGCAGCAGCCGGGGGGAGCAATCAGCCCCAGCATTTT
TRBV28	many	TRBJ1-1	TRBD1	CASSSGQGRATEAFF	TGTGCCAGCAGTTCGGGACAGGGGAGGGCCACTGAAGCTTTCTTT
TRBV11-2	few	TRBJ1-1	-	CASSQEAGAEAFF	TGTGCCAGCAGCCAAGAGGCGGGGGCTGAAGCTTTCTTT
TRBV24-1	many	TRBJ2-3	TRBD1	CATSDTQGVSTDTQYF	TGTGCCACCAGTGACACCCAGGGGGTAAGCACAGATACGCAGTATTTT
TRBV5-1	many	TRBJ2-1	-	CASSLEGEAYNEQFF	TGCGCCAGCAGCTTGGAGGGGGAGGCCTACAATGAGCAGTTCTTC
TRBV6-5	few	TRBJ2-3	TRBD2	CASSYSSGRGIDTQYF	TGTGCCAGCAGTTACTCTAGCGGGAGAGGCATAGATACGCAGTATTTT
TRBV11-2	-	TRBJ2-1	-	CASSLDRGRMKQFF	TGTGCCAGCAGCTTAGACCGGGGTAGAATGAAGCAGTTCTTC
TRBV12-3/TRBV12-4	-	TRBJ1-3	-	CASRSAVSGNTIYF	TGTGCCAGCAGGTCAGCTGTCTCTGGAAACACCATATATTTT
TRBV11-3	-	TRBJ1-3	-	CASSLAVNTIYF	TGTGCCAGCAGCTTAGCAGTGAACACCATATATTTT
TRBV5-1	-	TRBJ2-2	-	CAGRTGTGGGELFF	TGCGCCGGACGAACAGGGACTGGAGGCGGGGAGCTGTTTTTT
TRBV11-2	many	TRBJ2-1	-	CASSGAPWEQFF	TGTGCCAGCAGCGGGGCGCCTTGGGAGCAGTTCTTC
TRBV4-3	many	TRBJ2-7	TRBD1	CASSQGRDSYEQYF	TGCGCCAGCAGCCAAGGACGGGACAGCTACGAGCAGTACTTC
TRBV7-2	many	TRBJ2-1	-	CASSLVPAHEQFF	TGTGCCAGCAGCTTAGTACCTGCCCATGAGCAGTTCTTC
TRBV20-1	medium-sized	TRBJ2-1	TRBD2	CSSPLGSAGEQFF	TGCAGCTCCCCCCTGGGTTCAGCGGGAGAGCAGTTCTTC
TRBV7-3	many	TRBJ2-1	-	CASSLSTPPNEQFF	TGTGCCAGCAGCTTAAGTACTCCGCCGAATGAGCAGTTCTTC
TRBV4-3	few	TRBJ2-1	TRBD1	CASSQGQEAYNEQFF	TGCGCCAGCAGCCAGGGACAGGAAGCCTACAATGAGCAGTTCTTC